This T cell receptor (beta chain) is from a study of shared clonotypes between healthy human individuals. Sequencing used immunoSEQ multiplex PCR; TCRdb keeps in-frame clones, though not all of them. This repertoire shows 2 million to 2.5 million clones, around 92% found once; its top ten account for 0.37%. Germline CDR1 MDHEN, CDR2 SYDVKM. Trimming stripped 5 bases from V and 5 bases from J, with 15 bases between. The CDR3 runs 14 residues. Sequencing was performed on naive CD4+ T cells from PBMCs. Subset indicated: CD45RA+ positively selected. This clonotype was obtained from a man between 18 and 29 years old in good health. Some clones in this sample may be carry-over from other donors' samples. V is TRBV28 and J is TRBJ2-5, with a weak D call TRBD1 (5 bases). CDR3 coding DNA: TGTGCCAGCAGTCCGCGACAGTGGTTTGAGACCCAGTACTTC. Residues: CASSPRQWFETQYF.